A single sample gave rise to the 22 T cell receptor beta chains below, sequenced in a study of blood T cells in healthy people across ages. PCR was performed a second time for about 7 to 12 cycles using a sample-barcoded 5' primer and a J-beta primer mix. Using its own MiXCR run on the 5' RACE reads, TCRdb lists one record per CDR3 protein. The table has some 1.5 million distinct CDR3 sequences, approximately 39% seen once; the top ten hold about 4%. The sample consisted of blood. Receptor source: a young woman in good health.

The sample holds one count of this clonotype. The chain joins TRBV6-1 to TRBJ1-2, with D possibly matching TRBD1 (5 bases). Germline assignment: CDR1 MNHNS and CDR2 SASEGT. Trimming took off 0 bases at V and 10 bases at J, with 12 bases between the two ends. The CDR3 is 13 amino acids. For the CDR3, the DNA is TGTGCCAGCAGTGAAGCGGGGGGATTTGTCTACACCTTC. Translated: CASSEAGGFVYTF.

Comment on this clonotype: One junction end does not reproduce the germline sequence, and a read error may be involved. This chain uses TRBV2 with TRBJ1-6; D is uncertain. Germline V gene sequence: CDR1 SNHLY, CDR2 FYNNEI. This CDR3 has 11 amino acids. This CDR3 is CASRQASPLHF. DNA of the CDR3: TGCGCCAGCAGACAAGCTTCACCCCTCCACTTT.

J is TRBJ1-1 and V is TRBV3-1, with 7 bases that match TRBD1. The CDR3 spans 16 residues. With 6 bases clipped from V and 0 bases from J, the junction kept 10 bases outside the gene matches. Germline V gene sequence: CDR1 LGHDT, CDR2 YNNKEL (reference sequence). CDR3 amino acids: CASRQLRQGMNTEAFF. CDR3 in DNA: TGTGCCAGCAGACAGCTTCGACAGGGCATGAACACTGAAGCTTTCTTT.

The chain recombines TRBV7-6 with TRBJ2-7, with 7 bases that match TRBD2. The CDR3 length is 16 residues. After removal of 3 bases from V and 7 bases from J, the junction contained 15 bases not matched to a gene. Germline lookup yields CDR1 SGHVS and CDR2 FNYEAQ. The CDR3 sequence: CASSFVGLEGTNEQYF. CDR3 nucleotides: TGTGCCAGCAGCTTTGTGGGCTTAGAGGGGACTAATGAGCAGTACTTC.

This clonotype was counted between two and nine times. The J gene is TRBJ1-6, the V gene TRBV7-9, with 8 bases lining up with TRBD1. The CDR3 runs to 15 residues. Unmatched junction bases numbered 10, after V lost 5 bases and J lost 10 bases. CDR1 is SEHNR and CDR2 is FQNEAQ in the germline V gene (reference sequence). The CDR3 region has the DNA TGTGCCAGCAGCCCCCCCGACAGGGGTCGATCACCCCTCCACTTT. It yields the protein CASSPPDRGRSPLHF.

This sequence joins TRBV6-6 and TRBJ2-3, with D uncertain. Germline CDR1 reads MNHNY; CDR2 reads SVGAGI (reference sequence). The CDR3 covers 13 residues. V lost 4 bases to trimming and J lost 5 bases, with 10 bases between them. CDR3 sequence (DNA): TGTGCCAGCAGTTCCCCCACGGGAGATACGCAGTATTTT. It encodes CASSSPTGDTQYF.

This clonotype was seen once. The chain recombines TRBV24-1 with TRBJ2-1; 11 nucleotides line up with TRBD2. Germline V gene lookup returns CDR1 KGHDR and CDR2 SFDVKD. This CDR3 is 15 amino acids long. Germline trimming cut 5 bases from V and 9 bases from J; bases unmatched to any gene: 8. The CDR3 reads CATSVVAGGLGEQFF. In nucleotides, the CDR3 is TGTGCCACCAGTGTTGTAGCGGGAGGGCTTGGTGAGCAGTTCTTC.

This clonotype turned up a few times. In nucleotides, the CDR3 is TGTGCCAGCAGTTACTCTTGGGGGAACGAAGCTTTCTTT. Its protein is CASSYSWGNEAFF. J is TRBJ1-1 and V is TRBV6-5; maybe TRBD1 (5 bases). V was clipped by 0 bases and J by 8 bases, with 10 bases between them. This CDR3 contains 13 residues. Per germline, CDR1 MNHEY and CDR2 SVGAGI.

A few counts support this clonotype. V is TRBV9 and J is TRBJ2-5; 8 positions match TRBD2. CDR1 is SGDLS, CDR2 YYNGEE, per germline. Trimming took 1 base from V and 5 from J; bases not matched to a gene: 4. This CDR3 comprises 14 residues. CDR3 nucleotides: TGTGCCAGCAGCGTAAGCGGGAGTATGGAGACCCAGTACTTC. Translated, it gives CASSVSGSMETQYF.

The rearrangement joins TRBV7-9 to TRBJ2-1; D ambiguous. V lost 4 bases and J 7 bases, leaving 14 bases between the germline ends. This CDR3 is 14 amino acids long. In germline, CDR1 is SEHNR, CDR2 FQNEAQ (reference sequence). DNA of the CDR3: TGTGCCAGCAGCTCAACCCCGCCCTGGAATGAGCAGTTCTTC. The encoded protein is CASSSTPPWNEQFF.

The chain is built from TRBV20-1 and TRBJ2-3, with D perhaps being TRBD1 or TRBD2 (6 bases each). Germline CDR1 is DFQATT and CDR2 is SNEGSKA (reference sequence). The CDR3 consists of 17 residues. V lost 0 bases and J 1 base, leaving 17 bases between the germline ends. DNA for the CDR3: TGCAGTGCTAGAGATAGGGGGGAACTAGCTTGCACAGATACGCAGTATTTT. It is translated as CSARDRGELACTDTQYF.

This clonotype was seen many times. The chain recombines TRBV25-1 with TRBJ2-6; TRBD1 aligns across 7 bases. The CDR3 contains 15 residues. The ends lost 8 bases at V and 1 base at J; junction bases unmatched: 5. Germline CDR1 MGHDK, CDR2 SYGVNS. CDR3 bases: TGTGCCAGCCGGGACAGAAAGTCTGGGGCCAACGTCCTGACTTTC. Its protein product is CASRDRKSGANVLTF.

V usage is TRBV7-6 and J usage is TRBJ1-2; D gene ambiguous. Germline V gene lookup returns CDR1 SGHVS and CDR2 FNYEAQ. This CDR3 spans 14 amino acids. Trimming removed 2 bases from V and 2 bases from J, with 9 bases in between. The CDR3 coding sequence is TGTGCCAGCAGCTTACGTCCGGGCAACTATGGCTACACCTTC. It translates to CASSLRPGNYGYTF.

This clonotype has just a few counts. V gene TRBV20-1 combines with J gene TRBJ2-5; D gene unclear. Germline V gene sequence: CDR1 DFQATT, CDR2 SNEGSKA (reference sequence). CDR3 length: 11 residues. The ends were cut back, 5 bases at V and 5 bases at J, with 9 bases in the middle. CDR3 amino acids: CSADLGETQYF. The CDR3 region has the DNA TGCAGTGCTGACCTTGGCGAGACCCAGTACTTC.

The V and J genes are TRBV27 and TRBJ1-2; 7 nucleotides line up with TRBD1. This CDR3 is 11 amino acids long. Germline CDR1 reads MNHEY; CDR2 reads SMNVEV (reference sequence). CDR3 DNA sequence: TGTGTAGAGGGACAGAACGATGGCTACACCTTC. The encoded protein is CVEGQNDGYTF.

The V gene is TRBV20-1, the J gene TRBJ1-2; maybe TRBD1 (5 bases). Trimming removed 6 bases at V and 4 bases at J, with 12 bases between. The CDR3 consists of 12 residues. Germline values: CDR1 DFQATT, CDR2 SNEGSKA (reference sequence). The chain's CDR3 is CSAPGTFYGYTF. Here the CDR3 DNA reads TGCAGTGCGCCCGGGACGTTCTATGGCTACACCTTC.

The chain employs TRBV20-1 and TRBJ1-2, with D hard to call. The CDR3 has 13 residues. Looked up from germline, CDR1 is DFQATT and CDR2 is SNEGSKA (reference sequence). V was clipped by 3 bases and J by 1 base, with 9 bases between them. CDR3 loop: CSASPACNYGYTF. The CDR3 DNA sequence: TGCAGTGCTAGTCCGGCATGTAACTATGGCTACACCTTC.

The V call is TRBV25-1, the J call TRBJ2-1; tentative D call: TRBD2 (6 bases). Germline CDR1 is MGHDK and CDR2 is SYGVNS. This CDR3 spans 15 amino acids. V gave up 2 bases and J gave up 7 bases, with 15 bases separating them. The CDR3 DNA sequence: TGTGCCAGCAGTGAACGGGCGGGATTCATGAATGAGCAGTTCTTC. Amino acid sequence: CASSERAGFMNEQFF.

V usage is TRBV6-1 and J usage is TRBJ2-6, with D tentatively TRBD1 (6 bases). The CDR3 totals 19 residues. Deletions cut 5 bases from V and 0 bases from J, with 20 bases between. Germline V gene lookup returns CDR1 MNHNS and CDR2 SASEGT. The CDR3 sequence: CASSRQATVFISGANVLTF. Written as DNA, the CDR3 is TGTGCCAGCAGTAGACAGGCCACCGTATTTATCTCTGGGGCCAACGTCCTGACTTTC.

This clonotype was detected only a few times. V usage is TRBV6-6 and J usage is TRBJ2-3; a weak D match, TRBD1 (5 bases). V was clipped by 6 bases and J by 2 bases, with 9 bases between them. The germline gives CDR1 MNHNY, CDR2 SVGAGI (reference sequence). The CDR3 extends over 13 amino acids. The chain's CDR3 is CASRGGATDTQYF. In DNA, the CDR3 is TGTGCCAGCAGGGGTGGGGCCACAGATACGCAGTATTTT.

This clonotype was seen only a few times. The chain recombines TRBV6-6 with TRBJ2-7, with TRBD2 matching 7 bases. Germline CDR1 is MNHNY and CDR2 is SVGAGI (reference sequence). Germline trimming cut 4 bases from V and 0 bases from J; bases unmatched to any gene: 6. The CDR3 spans 15 residues. In DNA form, the CDR3 reads TGTGCCAGCAGTTTTTCGGGAGGACTCTCCTACGAGCAGTACTTC. Its translation: CASSFSGGLSYEQYF.

V is TRBV6-2 or TRBV6-3 and J is TRBJ2-1, with D perhaps matching TRBD1 (6 bases). Germline V gene lookup returns CDR1 MNHEY and CDR2 SVGEGT. The CDR3 length is 14 residues. Trimming removed 9 bases at V and 5 bases at J, with 17 bases between. CDR3 sequence: CASCHRVPDNEQFF. The CDR3 DNA reads as TGTGCCAGTTGCCACAGGGTGCCCGACAATGAGCAGTTCTTC.